This entry lists 16 T cell receptor beta chains sequenced from one sample in a study of control samples from healthy donors and cancer patients. Sequencing was performed with immunoSEQ multiplex PCR; in TCRdb, only in-frame clones are kept and a portion is missing. The sample carries roughly 100,000 clones, roughly nine tenths recorded once. The sample taken for sequencing was blood. The source is a young woman in good health.

The gene calls are TRBV5-4 and TRBJ2-1; D is possibly TRBD2 (6 bases). Trimming stripped 6 bases from V and 7 bases from J, with 14 bases between. Germline CDR1 SGHNT, CDR2 YYREEE (reference sequence). The CDR3 is 13 amino acids. The chain's CDR3 is CASTRGAGNEQFF. The DNA of the CDR3 is TGTGCCAGCACCCGTGGGGCGGGGAATGAGCAGTTCTTC.

The V gene is TRBV6-5, the J gene TRBJ1-1; a weak D match, TRBD1 (5 bases). Trimming took off 6 bases at V and 5 bases at J, with 13 bases between the two ends. This CDR3 contains 13 residues. Germline-derived CDR1 and CDR2 are MNHEY and SVGAGI. The CDR3 region has the DNA TGTGCCAGCAGCCTGACGGGGGGGACTGAAGCTTTCTTT. Its protein product is CASSLTGGTEAFF.

The chain joins TRBV27 to TRBJ2-1; a weak D match, TRBD1 (5 bases). Trimming left V 1 base short and J 7 bases short, with 11 bases between. The CDR3 consists of 14 residues. Per the germline V gene, CDR1 is MNHEY and CDR2 is SMNVEV (reference sequence). The CDR3 DNA sequence: TGTGCCAGCAGTTTATTTGGCAGGGTTAATGAGCAGTTCTTC. Protein: CASSLFGRVNEQFF.

V and J are TRBV11-2 and TRBJ2-7; D may be TRBD1 (5 bases). This CDR3 has 14 residues. V was clipped by 2 bases and J by 3 bases, with 11 bases between them. Germline CDR1 is SGHAT and CDR2 is FQNNGV. In DNA, the CDR3 is TGTGCCAGCAGCTTACAGGGTTGGGGCTACGAGCAGTACTTC. It yields the protein CASSLQGWGYEQYF. The variable domain in full, completed from reference TRBV11-2 and TRBJ2-7, reads EAGVAQSPRYKIIEKRQSVAFWCNPISGHATLYWYQQILGQGPKLLIQFQNNGVVDDSQLPKDRFSAERLKGVDSTLKIQPAKLEDSAVYLCASSLQGWGYEQYFGPGTRLTVT.

V is TRBV5-6 and J is TRBJ2-7, with 7 bases aligning to TRBD1. Germline V gene lookup returns CDR1 SGHDT and CDR2 YYEEEE. This CDR3 has 15 residues. The J segment lost 3 bases and the V segment lost 4 bases, leaving 10 bases of the junction unmatched. CDR3 in DNA: TGTGCCAGCAGCCTAACAGGGGCCCCGAGCTACGAGCAGTACTTC. As protein: CASSLTGAPSYEQYF.

The chain links TRBV5-5 to TRBJ1-2; no firm D call. The CDR3 contains 14 residues. Trimming took 4 bases from V and 2 from J, leaving 12 bases between them. CDR1 is SGHKS, CDR2 YYEKEE, per germline (reference sequence). The CDR3 region is CASSTGLANYGYTF. The CDR3 DNA is TGTGCCAGCAGCACCGGACTGGCGAACTATGGCTACACCTTC.

V usage is TRBV7-9 and J usage is TRBJ2-7, with TRBD1 as a possible D gene (5 bases). The CDR3 runs 14 residues. V lost 5 bases and J lost 3, with 14 bases in between. Per germline, CDR1 SEHNR and CDR2 FQNEAQ (reference sequence). CDR3 residues: CASSRTLLVYEQYF. The CDR3 DNA reads as TGTGCCAGCAGCCGGACACTACTCGTCTACGAGCAGTACTTC.

The chain employs TRBV28 and TRBJ2-5; TRBD1 might be the D (6 bases). Trimming took 5 bases from V and 5 from J, leaving 12 bases between them. The germline gives CDR1 MDHEN, CDR2 SYDVKM. The CDR3 is 13 residues long. CDR3 in amino acids: CASSNTGWETQYF. Here the CDR3 DNA reads TGTGCCAGCAGTAATACAGGGTGGGAGACCCAGTACTTC.

This chain connects TRBV11-2 to TRBJ1-1; D possibly corresponds to TRBD1 (6 bases). Germline V CDR1 and CDR2: SGHAT, FQNNGV. Trimming shortened V by 6 bases and J by 1 base, and 12 bases separated the two germline ends. The length of the CDR3 is 14 residues. CDR3 in amino acids: CASSEGTRNTEAFF. CDR3 bases: TGTGCCAGCAGTGAGGGGACAAGGAACACTGAAGCTTTCTTT.

J is TRBJ2-5 and V is TRBV5-1; 14 bases align to TRBD2. The CDR3 spans 16 residues. J was trimmed by 4 bases and V by 1 base; bases with no gene match: 3. Germline values: CDR1 SGHRS, CDR2 YFSETQ. CDR3 nucleotides: TGCGCCAGCAGCTTGAAGACTAGCGGGAGGGGAGAGACCCAGTACTTC. Translated, it gives CASSLKTSGRGETQYF.

The chain joins TRBV5-6 to TRBJ1-1; 7 bases match TRBD1. The length of the CDR3 is 15 residues. V gave up 4 bases and J gave up 1 base; unmatched junction bases: 7. Germline lookup yields CDR1 SGHDT and CDR2 YYEEEE. CDR3 coding DNA: TGTGCCAGCAGCCCCCGACAGGGTTCGAACACTGAAGCTTTCTTT. It translates to CASSPRQGSNTEAFF.

Worth noting for this clone: At one of its ends the junction is not consistent with the germline gene, which may arise from a read error. This chain joins TRBV10-3 and TRBJ1-3; 8 bases line up with TRBD1. Germline values: CDR1 ENHRY, CDR2 SYGVKD. CDR3 size: 12 residues. The CDR3 DNA reads as TGTGCCATCAAAGGGACAGGAAACTCCATATATTTT. It encodes CAIKGTGNSIYF.

The chain combines TRBV28 with TRBJ1-1; D uncertain. Germline V gives CDR1 MDHEN, CDR2 SYDVKM. V lost 3 bases and J lost 3, with 5 bases in between. This CDR3 has 12 residues. The CDR3 bases are TGTGCCAGCAGTTTGGAGTACACTGAAGCTTTCTTT. Protein product: CASSLEYTEAFF.

This sequence joins TRBV3-1 (or the pseudogene TRBV3-2) and TRBJ1-2, with a weak D call TRBD1 (5 bases). Germline assignment: CDR1 LGHDT and CDR2 YNNKEL (reference sequence). This CDR3 is 15 amino acids long. V was shortened by 2 bases and J by 4 bases, with 14 bases between the two germline ends. CDR3 bases: TGTGCCAGCAGCCAATCTCTCGGGGGAGGCTATGGCTACACCTTC. Its translation: CASSQSLGGGYGYTF.

This clone was seen a few times. The rearrangement joins TRBV6-4 to TRBJ1-6; D unclear. V lost 2 bases, J lost 5 bases, and 4 bases lay in between. This CDR3 spans 13 amino acids. Germline CDR1 MRHNA, CDR2 SNTAGT. The CDR3 region is CASSDRDNSPLHF. The CDR3 nucleotides are TGTGCCAGCAGTGACAGGGATAATTCACCCCTCCACTTT.

This rearrangement joins TRBV30 to TRBJ1-1, with D uncertain. Germline lookup yields CDR1 GTSNPN and CDR2 SVGIG (reference sequence). This CDR3 comprises 13 residues. The ends were cut back, 4 bases at V and 0 bases at J, with 9 bases in the middle. Here the CDR3 reads CAWTKGMNTEAFF. The CDR3 DNA sequence: TGTGCCTGGACAAAGGGTATGAACACTGAAGCTTTCTTT.